A selection of T cell receptor beta chains follows, all from one sample in a study of Ad26.COV2.S vaccination and SARS-CoV-2 variants. The method was immunoSEQ multiplex PCR; TCRdb's version includes in-frame clones alone and lacks a portion of them. There are about 680,000 clones in the sample; about 90% occur only once, and around 1.4% lies in the top ten. Source: peripheral blood, taken in a trial of Ad26.COV2.S vaccine versus placebo. These receptors were taken from a person between 18 and 65 years old who received the Ad26.COV2.S COVID-19 vaccine or a placebo. CDR3s include the opening cysteine and the closing phenylalanine or tryptophan. A D gene is named only where the DNA matches it firmly. Some rows have no size entry. The others give once, few or many, or a class for an expanded clone.

cdr3_nt: TGTGCCAGCAGTTCGGGACTACCAGCCTACAATGAGCAGTTCTTC
cdr3_aa: CASSSGLPAYNEQFF
clone_size: -
j_call: TRBJ2-1
v_call: TRBV27
d_call: TRBD2
cdr3_length: 15

cdr3_nt: TGTGCCACCAGCAGAGATTACGGTCTCCAAGAGACCCAGTACTTC
cdr3_aa: CATSRDYGLQETQYF
clone_size: once
j_call: TRBJ2-5
v_call: TRBV15
d_call: -
cdr3_length: 15

cdr3_nt: TGTGCCTGGAGCTCGCGAGAGACCCAGTACTTC
cdr3_aa: CAWSSRETQYF
clone_size: -
j_call: TRBJ2-5
v_call: TRBV30
d_call: -
cdr3_length: 11

cdr3_nt: TGTGCCAGCAGCCCCCTCGGGGGGGAGCCCGCTCGGGAGCAGTACTTC
cdr3_aa: CASSPLGGEPAREQYF
clone_size: -
j_call: TRBJ2-7
v_call: TRBV7-9
d_call: TRBD2
cdr3_length: 16

cdr3_nt: TGTGCCACCAGCAGAGAGCGGGGACTCTACGAGCAGTACTTC
cdr3_aa: CATSRERGLYEQYF
clone_size: few
j_call: TRBJ2-7
v_call: TRBV15
d_call: -
cdr3_length: 14

cdr3_nt: TGTGCCAGCACGGAAACAGGATATGAGCAGTTCTTC
cdr3_aa: CASTETGYEQFF
clone_size: -
j_call: TRBJ2-1
v_call: TRBV5-4
d_call: -
cdr3_length: 12

cdr3_nt: TGTGCCAGCAGTCGGAAGGACGGACGTGACGAGCAGTACTTC
cdr3_aa: CASSRKDGRDEQYF
clone_size: -
j_call: TRBJ2-7
v_call: TRBV5-4
d_call: -
cdr3_length: 14

cdr3_nt: TGTGCCAGCAGGCGGGGGACTAGCGGGGGCACAGATACGCAGTATTTT
cdr3_aa: CASRRGTSGGTDTQYF
clone_size: -
j_call: TRBJ2-3
v_call: TRBV6-6
d_call: TRBD2
cdr3_length: 16

cdr3_nt: TGTGCCAGCACACGATGGCAGGGGAGCACAGATACGCAGTATTTT
cdr3_aa: CASTRWQGSTDTQYF
clone_size: -
j_call: TRBJ2-3
v_call: TRBV27
d_call: -
cdr3_length: 15

cdr3_nt: TGTGCCAGCAGCGTAGCCGGGACGAATAACTACAATGAGCAGTTCTTC
cdr3_aa: CASSVAGTNNYNEQFF
clone_size: -
j_call: TRBJ2-1
v_call: TRBV9
d_call: -
cdr3_length: 16

cdr3_nt: TGCAGCGTTGCCCGACAGGGTTTCTACGAGCAGTACTTC
cdr3_aa: CSVARQGFYEQYF
clone_size: few
j_call: TRBJ2-7
v_call: TRBV29-1
d_call: TRBD1
cdr3_length: 13

cdr3_nt: TGCGCCAGCAGCCAAGAGGGGGGCTATAATTCACCCCTCCACTTT
cdr3_aa: CASSQEGGYNSPLHF
clone_size: -
j_call: TRBJ1-6
v_call: TRBV4-3
d_call: -
cdr3_length: 15

cdr3_nt: TGTGCCAGCAGCTCTCTGACAGGCCTTACTACCTACAATGAGCAGTTCTTC
cdr3_aa: CASSSLTGLTTYNEQFF
clone_size: -
j_call: TRBJ2-1
v_call: TRBV5-4
d_call: -
cdr3_length: 17

cdr3_nt: TGTGCCAGCAGCTCGTCCGGGACAGCTAATGAAAAACTGTTTTTT
cdr3_aa: CASSSSGTANEKLFF
clone_size: -
j_call: TRBJ1-4
v_call: TRBV7-2
d_call: TRBD1
cdr3_length: 15

cdr3_nt: TGTGCTGTCCCAGGCGAGAACCAAGAGACCCAGTACTTC
cdr3_aa: CAVPGENQETQYF
clone_size: -
j_call: TRBJ2-5
v_call: TRBV3-1/TRBV3-2
d_call: -
cdr3_length: 13

cdr3_nt: TGTGCCACCAGTCCCCTGGTAGGCACAGATACGCAGTATTTT
cdr3_aa: CATSPLVGTDTQYF
clone_size: -
j_call: TRBJ2-3
v_call: TRBV24-1
d_call: -
cdr3_length: 14

cdr3_nt: TGTGCCAGCAGCTCGTATGCTTCGGGAGCGAGGGAGACCCAGTACTTC
cdr3_aa: CASSSYASGARETQYF
clone_size: -
j_call: TRBJ2-5
v_call: TRBV7-2
d_call: -
cdr3_length: 16

cdr3_nt: TGTGCCAGCAGTTACTCGGACCAGGGTCGGGACACTGAAGCTTTCTTT
cdr3_aa: CASSYSDQGRDTEAFF
clone_size: -
j_call: TRBJ1-1
v_call: TRBV6-5
d_call: -
cdr3_length: 16

cdr3_nt: TGCAGCGTTGAAGTACATCCGGACACTGAAGCTTTCTTT
cdr3_aa: CSVEVHPDTEAFF
clone_size: once
j_call: TRBJ1-1
v_call: TRBV29-1
d_call: -
cdr3_length: 13

cdr3_nt: TGTGCCAGCAGCGTAGTTCAGGGGGGCACCGGGGAGCTGTTTTTT
cdr3_aa: CASSVVQGGTGELFF
clone_size: -
j_call: TRBJ2-2
v_call: TRBV9
d_call: -
cdr3_length: 15

cdr3_nt: TGTGCCAGCAGCCAGGGACAGCTTGGCTATGGCTACACCTTC
cdr3_aa: CASSQGQLGYGYTF
clone_size: -
j_call: TRBJ1-2
v_call: TRBV5-4
d_call: TRBD1
cdr3_length: 14

cdr3_nt: TGTGCCAGCAGCCAACCGCTGGCGGCGTCCTACAATGAGCAGTTCTTC
cdr3_aa: CASSQPLAASYNEQFF
clone_size: -
j_call: TRBJ2-1
v_call: TRBV14
d_call: -
cdr3_length: 16